The T cell receptor beta chain under discussion was sequenced for a study of blood T cells in healthy people across ages. The study's findings and limits: Higher diversity and more naive CD4+ cells were features of long-lived donors, compared to aged donors.

This clonotype was seen a few times. The antigen is not known. It was with a sample-barcoded 5' primer and a J-beta primer mix that a second PCR of roughly 6 to 12 cycles was run. TCRdb redid the calling of the 5' RACE reads with MiXCR, one entry per CDR3 protein. This table has hundreds of thousands of distinct CDR3 sequences, roughly two fifths appearing once. Source material: blood. The sequence was obtained from a man aged 80 or over in good health.

CDR3 sequence reads: CSAPPLGARETQYF. In DNA form, the CDR3 reads TGCAGTGCCCCCCCGCTGGGGGCGCGGGAGACCCAGTACTTC. This chain joins TRBV20-1 and TRBJ2-5; possibly TRBD1 for D (6 bases). This CDR3 has 14 amino acids. Trimming pared 6 bases from V and 5 bases from J, leaving 19 bases between. Germline assignment: CDR1 DFQATT and CDR2 SNEGSKA (reference sequence).